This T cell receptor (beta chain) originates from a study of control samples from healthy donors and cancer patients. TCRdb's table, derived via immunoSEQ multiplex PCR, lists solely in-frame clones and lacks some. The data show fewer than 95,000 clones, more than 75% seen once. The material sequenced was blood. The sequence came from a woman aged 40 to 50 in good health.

The CDR3 here is CASSYTPPGLAGDITDTQYF. In DNA, the CDR3 is TGTGCCAGCAGTTACACGCCCCCGGGACTAGCGGGGGACATCACAGATACGCAGTATTTT. The genes are TRBV6-2 or TRBV6-3 and TRBJ2-3; 14 nucleotides match TRBD2. CDR3 length equals 20 residues. CDR1 and CDR2 (germline): MNHEY, SVGEGT. V trimming: 2 bases; J trimming: 2 bases; junction bases outside the gene matches: 12.